The 19 T cell receptor beta chains below come from one sample, sequenced in a study of cytomegalovirus exposure and HLA in healthy donors. The primer mix had 60 Vbeta and 13 Jbeta primers. Method: immunoSEQ multiplex PCR; TCRdb's copy keeps in-frame clones and lacks some. This sample has some 200,000 clones; roughly 70% occur once, and the top ten carry about 2.8%. The sample taken for sequencing was PBMCs. Every receptor here comes from a man aged 40-55 years in good health and CMV-seropositive.

This rearrangement joins TRBV7-2 to TRBJ1-2, with D possibly matching TRBD1 (6 bases). Germline V CDR1 and CDR2: SGHTA, FQGNSA. The CDR3 is 14 amino acids. The germline V and J ends were trimmed by 2 bases and 3 bases, with 10 bases remaining between them. CDR3 residues: CASSLLAGDYGYTF. The CDR3 DNA sequence: TGTGCCAGCAGCTTATTGGCAGGGGACTATGGCTACACCTTC.

As concerns this clone: One end of the junction varies from germline; a read error may be responsible. The rearrangement links TRBV7-9 to TRBJ1-1; 10 nucleotides align to TRBD1. CDR1 is SEHNR, CDR2 FQNEAQ, per germline (reference sequence). This CDR3 comprises 17 residues. This CDR3 is CSSSLAPGQGFNTEAFF. CDR3 sequence (DNA): TGTTCCAGCAGCTTAGCTCCGGGACAGGGGTTCAACACTGAAGCTTTCTTT.

This chain's CDR3 is CASRVTSGVYNEQFF. CDR3 bases: TGTGCCAGCAGGGTGACTAGCGGGGTATACAATGAGCAGTTCTTC. The V and J genes are TRBV6-4 and TRBJ2-1; 11 bases map to TRBD2. With V trimmed by 6 bases and J by 4 bases, 5 bases remained unmatched. This CDR3 is built from 15 residues. Germline-derived CDR1 and CDR2 are MRHNA and SNTAGT.

This chain joins TRBV5-4 and TRBJ1-2, with D tentatively TRBD1 (5 bases). The CDR3 is 14 amino acids. V gave up 3 bases and J gave up 5 bases, with 14 bases separating them. The germline V gene has CDR1 SGHNT and CDR2 YYREEE (reference sequence). The CDR3, as DNA: TGTGCCAGCAGCTCGCCGGGACTGAATTATGGCTACACCTTC. Its protein is CASSSPGLNYGYTF.

The rearrangement joins TRBV6-4 to TRBJ1-5; D gene uncertain. V dropped 4 bases and J dropped 5 bases, with 9 bases sitting between them. The germline V gene encodes CDR1 MRHNA and CDR2 SNTAGT. This CDR3 region has 13 residues. The CDR3 DNA reads as TGTGCCAGCAGTGCCGGCAGCGATCAGCCCCAGCATTTT. Translation: CASSAGSDQPQHF.

The chain carries TRBV11-3 and TRBJ2-5, with 8 bases matching TRBD2. This CDR3 is 14 amino acids long. The junction had 2 bases not matched to a gene; V was cut back by 4 bases and J by 1 base. From germline, CDR1 is SGHNT and CDR2 YENEEA. CDR3 in DNA: TGTGCCAGCAGCTCCGGGACTAGCCAAGAGACCCAGTACTTC. This encodes CASSSGTSQETQYF.

The chain recombines TRBV9 with TRBJ2-1; no clear D. V was pared by 4 bases and J by 0 bases, with 8 bases between. The CDR3 extends over 14 amino acids. Germline lookup yields CDR1 SGDLS and CDR2 YYNGEE. The CDR3 spells CASSPPSSYNEQFF. CDR3 bases: TGTGCCAGCAGCCCCCCCAGCTCCTACAATGAGCAGTTCTTC.

The rearrangement joins TRBV10-3 to TRBJ1-1; 7 bases align to TRBD1. CDR1 and CDR2 (germline): ENHRY, SYGVKD. The V and J ends lost 10 bases and 1 base, in that order; junction bases with no gene match: 3. The CDR3 extends over 12 amino acids. The CDR3 here is CASGTANTEAFF. In DNA, the CDR3 is TGTGCCAGCGGGACAGCGAACACTGAAGCTTTCTTT.

This chain connects TRBV6-5 to TRBJ1-6; no clear D gene. V was clipped by 6 bases and J by 10 bases, with 19 bases between them. The CDR3 spans 15 residues. The germline gives CDR1 MNHEY, CDR2 SVGAGI. The CDR3 coding sequence is TGTGCCAGCAGAAAAGAGCAGGCAGGCACATCACCCCTCCACTTT. This encodes CASRKEQAGTSPLHF.

Points on this clone: In the same sample, other DNA sequences code for this CDR3. The CDR3 bases are TGCGCCAGCAGCTTGGGCGGACAGGGGCGCACAGATACGCAGTATTTT. It yields the protein CASSLGGQGRTDTQYF. The V gene is TRBV5-1, the J gene TRBJ2-3; 9 bases agree with TRBD1. V lost 0 bases to trimming and J lost 1 base; unmatched junction nucleotides: 3. Germline values: CDR1 SGHRS, CDR2 YFSETQ. This CDR3 has 16 amino acids.

The gene calls are TRBV7-9 and TRBJ1-1; perhaps TRBD1 as D (5 bases). The V end lost 1 base, the J end lost 11 bases, and 17 bases lay between the germline ends. CDR1 is SEHNR, CDR2 FQNEAQ, per germline (reference sequence). The CDR3 is 14 amino acids. For the CDR3, the DNA is TGTGCCAGCAGCTTAGGTGGGTCGGGGGTTGATGCTTTCTTT. Encoded protein: CASSLGGSGVDAFF.

The chain carries TRBV28 and TRBJ2-7; 7 nucleotides line up with TRBD1. The length of the CDR3 is 12 residues. V lost 5 bases to trimming and J lost 4 bases; unmatched junction nucleotides: 2. CDR1 is MDHEN and CDR2 is SYDVKM in the germline V gene. The CDR3 DNA follows: TGTGCCAGCAGTGGGACAGATTACGAGCAGTACTTC. This translates into CASSGTDYEQYF.

The chain links TRBV9 to TRBJ2-3, with TRBD2 matching 11 bases. CDR1 is SGDLS and CDR2 is YYNGEE in the germline V gene. This CDR3 contains 16 residues. The ends lost 0 bases at V and 3 bases at J; junction bases unmatched: 3. The CDR3 region has the DNA TGTGCCAGCAGCGTAGACATAGCGGGGGGGACAGATACGCAGTATTTT. Encoded protein: CASSVDIAGGTDTQYF.

This CDR3 reads CASSVGFSADKETQYF. In DNA form, the CDR3 reads TGTGCCAGCAGCGTAGGATTCTCGGCGGATAAAGAGACCCAGTACTTC. The V and J genes are TRBV9 and TRBJ2-5; D call uncertain. The germline V gene has CDR1 SGDLS and CDR2 YYNGEE. Trimming removed 0 bases from V and 3 bases from J, with 15 bases in between. There are 16 residues in the CDR3. The full variable domain, rest sourced from reference TRBV9 and TRBJ2-5, is DSGVTQTPKHLITATGQRVTLRCSPRSGDLSVYWYQQSLDQGLQFLIQYYNGEERAKGNILERFSAQQFPDLHSELNLSSLELGDSALYFCASSVGFSADKETQYFGPGTRLLVL.

This clone was seen a few times. The chain has TRBV5-1 and TRBJ2-7; 8 nucleotides match TRBD1. CDR1 and CDR2 (germline): SGHRS, YFSETQ. This CDR3 is built from 21 residues. V shed 6 bases, J shed 3 bases, and the junction held 29 bases outside the gene matches. The CDR3 loop is CASTPYASDRALHLTHYEQYF. CDR3 sequence (DNA): TGCGCCAGCACTCCCTACGCCTCGGACAGGGCACTACACCTTACCCACTACGAGCAGTACTTC.

CDR3: CASGQGRNEKLFF. CDR3 sequence (DNA): TGTGCCAGCGGACAGGGCCGAAATGAAAAACTGTTTTTT. The V and J genes are TRBV2 and TRBJ1-4; 8 bases map to TRBD1. CDR3 length: 13 residues. After removal of 8 bases from V and 5 bases from J, the junction contained 4 bases not matched to a gene. Germline CDR1 and CDR2: SNHLY and FYNNEI.

This chain links TRBV18 with TRBJ1-1; tentatively, D is TRBD1 (5 bases). The germline V gene has CDR1 KGHSH and CDR2 LQKENI. There are 13 residues in the CDR3. V was trimmed by 7 bases and J by 5 bases, leaving 14 bases between them. The CDR3 coding sequence is TGTGCCAGCTTCCGGGATGGGGGGACTGAAGCTTTCTTT. Protein: CASFRDGGTEAFF.

The chain joins TRBV5-1 to TRBJ2-7, with TRBD1 matching over 7 bases. Per germline, CDR1 SGHRS and CDR2 YFSETQ. The CDR3 has 15 amino acids. The J segment lost 2 bases and the V segment lost 0 bases, leaving 5 bases of the junction unmatched. The CDR3 spells CASSLDRGPTYEQYF. In nucleotides, the CDR3 is TGCGCCAGCAGCTTGGACAGGGGCCCCACCTACGAGCAGTACTTC.

This clone was recorded only once. The chain carries TRBV28 and TRBJ2-7; the D gene is possibly TRBD1 (5 bases). Germline V gives CDR1 MDHEN, CDR2 SYDVKM. V lost 3 bases and J 0 bases, leaving 12 bases between the germline ends. The CDR3 totals 15 residues. CDR3 nucleotides: TGTGCCAGCAGTTTCGGCAGGGCGAGCTCCTACGAGCAGTACTTC. Translated, it gives CASSFGRASSYEQYF.